This TCR beta chain emerged from a study of cytomegalovirus exposure and HLA in healthy donors. PCR used 60 Vbeta primers and 13 Jbeta primers. Measured with immunoSEQ multiplex PCR; TCRdb has only the in-frame clones, and not every one. The data show roughly 130,000 clones, under 80% seen once. Study results and limitations: Many donors shared some public TCRs, even though most TCR sequences were rare. A cluster of highly shared sequence variants was likely a sequencing artifact. The authors later linked a missense DCLRE1C variant to TCR beta V- and J-gene trimming.

A note on this clone: The antigen is not known.

This CDR3 is built from 15 residues. CDR1 GTSNPN and CDR2 SVGIG come from the germline V gene (reference sequence). The V end was cut by 6 bases, the J end by 2 bases, with 17 bases between. Specimen: PBMCs. The chain employs TRBV30 and TRBJ1-5; D might be TRBD1 (5 bases). This clonotype originated in a woman between 50 and 59 years old in good health and CMV-seropositive. The CDR3 reads CACVPQGLRNQPQHF. CDR3 in DNA: TGTGCCTGCGTACCCCAGGGTCTTCGCAATCAGCCCCAGCATTTT. The full variable domain, its missing parts supplied by reference TRBV30 and TRBJ1-5, is SQTIHQWPATLVQPVGSPLSLECTVEGTSNPNLYWYRQAAGRGLQLLFYSVGIGQISSEVPQNLSASRPQDRQFILSSKKLLLSDSGFYLCACVPQGLRNQPQHFGDGTRLSIL.